The clone carrying this T cell receptor (beta chain) was detected ten times or more. TCRdb reprocessed the 5' RACE reads via MiXCR and lists one record per CDR3 protein. The data hold about 14,000 distinct CDR3 sequences, with 10% observed a single time. The data stem from a study of spatial heterogeneity in lung cancer. Sample time point: sample taken at primary tumor resection. TCRs were sequenced from unsorted whole RNA of tumor, nontumor lung or PBMC. Samples came from 65 to 75 TRACERx patients with untreated early-stage lung cancer. The CDR3 loop spans 17 amino acids. Unmatched junction bases numbered 8, after V lost 4 bases and J lost 0 bases. CDR1 and CDR2 (germline): MGHRA, YSYEKL.

This TCR was sampled from a male donor with early-stage non-small cell lung cancer. The rearrangement uses TRBV4-1 and TRBJ2-1; 8 bases map to TRBD1. The sequencing here drew on PBMCs, taken at surgery. CDR3 sequence reads: CASSLPPGGISYNEQFF. The CDR3 DNA reads as TGCGCCAGCAGCCTCCCACCAGGGGGCATCTCCTACAATGAGCAGTTCTTC.